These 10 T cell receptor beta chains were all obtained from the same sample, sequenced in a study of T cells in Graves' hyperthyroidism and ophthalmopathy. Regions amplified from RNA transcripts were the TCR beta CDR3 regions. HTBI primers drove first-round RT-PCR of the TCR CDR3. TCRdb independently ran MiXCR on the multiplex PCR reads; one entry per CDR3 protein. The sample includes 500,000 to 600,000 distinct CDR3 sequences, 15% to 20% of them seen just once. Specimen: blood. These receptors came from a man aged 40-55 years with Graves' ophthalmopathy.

The CDR3 DNA sequence: TGTGCCAGCACCCAAGTAGGCCAGGGGAATTCACCCCTCCACTTT. As protein: CASTQVGQGNSPLHF. This chain links TRBV12-3 or TRBV12-4 with TRBJ1-6, with D possibly being TRBD1 (6 bases). The CDR3 is made up of 15 amino acids. The V and J ends lost 7 bases and 7 bases respectively, with 17 bases between them.

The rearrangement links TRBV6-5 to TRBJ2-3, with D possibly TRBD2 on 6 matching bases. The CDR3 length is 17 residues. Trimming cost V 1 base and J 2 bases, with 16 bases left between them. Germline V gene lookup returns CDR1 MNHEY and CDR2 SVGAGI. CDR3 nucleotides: TGTGCCAGCAGTTACTTAAGACTAGTGGGATACACAGATACGCAGTATTTT. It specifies CASSYLRLVGYTDTQYF.

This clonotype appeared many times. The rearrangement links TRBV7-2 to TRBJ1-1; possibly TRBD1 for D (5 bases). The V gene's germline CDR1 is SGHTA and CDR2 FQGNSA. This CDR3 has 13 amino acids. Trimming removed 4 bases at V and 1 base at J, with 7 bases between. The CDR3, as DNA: TGTGCCAGCAGCTCCGGACAGAACACTGAAGCTTTCTTT. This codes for CASSSGQNTEAFF.

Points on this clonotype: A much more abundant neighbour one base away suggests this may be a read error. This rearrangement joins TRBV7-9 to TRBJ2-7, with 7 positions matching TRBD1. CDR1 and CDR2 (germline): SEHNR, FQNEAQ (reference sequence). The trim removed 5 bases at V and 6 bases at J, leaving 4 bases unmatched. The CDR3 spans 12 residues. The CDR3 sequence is CASSQSGGEQYF. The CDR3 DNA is TGTGCCAGCAGCCAGTCAGGGGGCGAGCAGTACTTC.

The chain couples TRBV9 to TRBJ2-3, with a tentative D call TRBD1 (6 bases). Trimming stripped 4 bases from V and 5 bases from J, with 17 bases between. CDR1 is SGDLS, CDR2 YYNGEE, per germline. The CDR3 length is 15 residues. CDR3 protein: CASSYRGARGDTQYF. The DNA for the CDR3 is TGTGCCAGCAGCTATAGAGGCGCCAGGGGAGATACGCAGTATTTT. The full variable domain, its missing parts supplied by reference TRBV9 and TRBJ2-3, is DSGVTQTPKHLITATGQRVTLRCSPRSGDLSVYWYQQSLDQGLQFLIQYYNGEERAKGNILERFSAQQFPDLHSELNLSSLELGDSALYFCASSYRGARGDTQYFGPGTRLTVL.

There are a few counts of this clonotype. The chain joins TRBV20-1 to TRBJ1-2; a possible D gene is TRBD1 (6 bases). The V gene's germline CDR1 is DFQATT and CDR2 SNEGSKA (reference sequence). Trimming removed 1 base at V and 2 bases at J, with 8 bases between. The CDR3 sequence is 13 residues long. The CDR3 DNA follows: TGCAGTGCTAGAGGTGGACAGAACTATGGCTACACCTTC. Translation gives CSARGGQNYGYTF.

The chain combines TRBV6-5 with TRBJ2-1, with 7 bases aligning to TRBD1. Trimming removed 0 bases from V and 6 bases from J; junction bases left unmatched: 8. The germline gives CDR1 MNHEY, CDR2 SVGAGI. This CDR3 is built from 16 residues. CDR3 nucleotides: TGTGCCAGCAGTTACTCGGGGACAGCGAGGGTCAATGAGCAGTTCTTC. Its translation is CASSYSGTARVNEQFF.

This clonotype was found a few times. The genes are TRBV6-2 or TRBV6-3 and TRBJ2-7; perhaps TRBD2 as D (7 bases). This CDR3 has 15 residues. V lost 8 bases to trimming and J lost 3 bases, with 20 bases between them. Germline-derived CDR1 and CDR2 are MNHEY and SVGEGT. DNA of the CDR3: TGTGCCAGCTCGGGGGGCAGACAGGACCTCTACGAGCAGTACTTC. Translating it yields CASSGGRQDLYEQYF.

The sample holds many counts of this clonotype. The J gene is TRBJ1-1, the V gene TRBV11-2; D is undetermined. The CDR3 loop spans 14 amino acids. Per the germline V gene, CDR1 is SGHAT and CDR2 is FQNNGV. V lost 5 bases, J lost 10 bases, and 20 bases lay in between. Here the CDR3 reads CASSPTGSLIGAFF. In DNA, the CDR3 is TGTGCCAGCAGCCCGACCGGGTCTCTTATTGGAGCTTTCTTT.

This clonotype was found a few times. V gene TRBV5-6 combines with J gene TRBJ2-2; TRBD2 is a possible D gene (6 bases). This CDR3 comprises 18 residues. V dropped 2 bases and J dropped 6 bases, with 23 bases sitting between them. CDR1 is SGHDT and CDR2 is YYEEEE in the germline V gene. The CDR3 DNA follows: TGTGCCAGCAGCTTCTATAGCGGCGAGTTCTTGTTTCCCGGGGAGCTGTTTTTT. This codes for CASSFYSGEFLFPGELFF.